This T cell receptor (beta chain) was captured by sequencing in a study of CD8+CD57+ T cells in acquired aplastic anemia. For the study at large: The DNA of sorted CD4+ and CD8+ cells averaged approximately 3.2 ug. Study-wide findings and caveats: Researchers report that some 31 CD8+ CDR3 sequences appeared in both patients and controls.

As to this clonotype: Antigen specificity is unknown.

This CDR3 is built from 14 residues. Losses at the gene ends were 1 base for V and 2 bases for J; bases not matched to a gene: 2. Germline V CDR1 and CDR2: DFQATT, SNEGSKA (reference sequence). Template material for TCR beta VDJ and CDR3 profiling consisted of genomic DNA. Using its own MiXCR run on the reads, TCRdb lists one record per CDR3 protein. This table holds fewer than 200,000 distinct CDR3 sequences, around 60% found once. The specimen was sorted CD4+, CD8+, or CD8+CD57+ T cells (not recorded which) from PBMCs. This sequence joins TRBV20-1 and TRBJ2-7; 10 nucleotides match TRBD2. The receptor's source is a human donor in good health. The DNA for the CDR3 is TGCAGTGCTAGAGTTAGCGGGGGGCCCTACGAGCAGTACTTC. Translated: CSARVSGGPYEQYF.